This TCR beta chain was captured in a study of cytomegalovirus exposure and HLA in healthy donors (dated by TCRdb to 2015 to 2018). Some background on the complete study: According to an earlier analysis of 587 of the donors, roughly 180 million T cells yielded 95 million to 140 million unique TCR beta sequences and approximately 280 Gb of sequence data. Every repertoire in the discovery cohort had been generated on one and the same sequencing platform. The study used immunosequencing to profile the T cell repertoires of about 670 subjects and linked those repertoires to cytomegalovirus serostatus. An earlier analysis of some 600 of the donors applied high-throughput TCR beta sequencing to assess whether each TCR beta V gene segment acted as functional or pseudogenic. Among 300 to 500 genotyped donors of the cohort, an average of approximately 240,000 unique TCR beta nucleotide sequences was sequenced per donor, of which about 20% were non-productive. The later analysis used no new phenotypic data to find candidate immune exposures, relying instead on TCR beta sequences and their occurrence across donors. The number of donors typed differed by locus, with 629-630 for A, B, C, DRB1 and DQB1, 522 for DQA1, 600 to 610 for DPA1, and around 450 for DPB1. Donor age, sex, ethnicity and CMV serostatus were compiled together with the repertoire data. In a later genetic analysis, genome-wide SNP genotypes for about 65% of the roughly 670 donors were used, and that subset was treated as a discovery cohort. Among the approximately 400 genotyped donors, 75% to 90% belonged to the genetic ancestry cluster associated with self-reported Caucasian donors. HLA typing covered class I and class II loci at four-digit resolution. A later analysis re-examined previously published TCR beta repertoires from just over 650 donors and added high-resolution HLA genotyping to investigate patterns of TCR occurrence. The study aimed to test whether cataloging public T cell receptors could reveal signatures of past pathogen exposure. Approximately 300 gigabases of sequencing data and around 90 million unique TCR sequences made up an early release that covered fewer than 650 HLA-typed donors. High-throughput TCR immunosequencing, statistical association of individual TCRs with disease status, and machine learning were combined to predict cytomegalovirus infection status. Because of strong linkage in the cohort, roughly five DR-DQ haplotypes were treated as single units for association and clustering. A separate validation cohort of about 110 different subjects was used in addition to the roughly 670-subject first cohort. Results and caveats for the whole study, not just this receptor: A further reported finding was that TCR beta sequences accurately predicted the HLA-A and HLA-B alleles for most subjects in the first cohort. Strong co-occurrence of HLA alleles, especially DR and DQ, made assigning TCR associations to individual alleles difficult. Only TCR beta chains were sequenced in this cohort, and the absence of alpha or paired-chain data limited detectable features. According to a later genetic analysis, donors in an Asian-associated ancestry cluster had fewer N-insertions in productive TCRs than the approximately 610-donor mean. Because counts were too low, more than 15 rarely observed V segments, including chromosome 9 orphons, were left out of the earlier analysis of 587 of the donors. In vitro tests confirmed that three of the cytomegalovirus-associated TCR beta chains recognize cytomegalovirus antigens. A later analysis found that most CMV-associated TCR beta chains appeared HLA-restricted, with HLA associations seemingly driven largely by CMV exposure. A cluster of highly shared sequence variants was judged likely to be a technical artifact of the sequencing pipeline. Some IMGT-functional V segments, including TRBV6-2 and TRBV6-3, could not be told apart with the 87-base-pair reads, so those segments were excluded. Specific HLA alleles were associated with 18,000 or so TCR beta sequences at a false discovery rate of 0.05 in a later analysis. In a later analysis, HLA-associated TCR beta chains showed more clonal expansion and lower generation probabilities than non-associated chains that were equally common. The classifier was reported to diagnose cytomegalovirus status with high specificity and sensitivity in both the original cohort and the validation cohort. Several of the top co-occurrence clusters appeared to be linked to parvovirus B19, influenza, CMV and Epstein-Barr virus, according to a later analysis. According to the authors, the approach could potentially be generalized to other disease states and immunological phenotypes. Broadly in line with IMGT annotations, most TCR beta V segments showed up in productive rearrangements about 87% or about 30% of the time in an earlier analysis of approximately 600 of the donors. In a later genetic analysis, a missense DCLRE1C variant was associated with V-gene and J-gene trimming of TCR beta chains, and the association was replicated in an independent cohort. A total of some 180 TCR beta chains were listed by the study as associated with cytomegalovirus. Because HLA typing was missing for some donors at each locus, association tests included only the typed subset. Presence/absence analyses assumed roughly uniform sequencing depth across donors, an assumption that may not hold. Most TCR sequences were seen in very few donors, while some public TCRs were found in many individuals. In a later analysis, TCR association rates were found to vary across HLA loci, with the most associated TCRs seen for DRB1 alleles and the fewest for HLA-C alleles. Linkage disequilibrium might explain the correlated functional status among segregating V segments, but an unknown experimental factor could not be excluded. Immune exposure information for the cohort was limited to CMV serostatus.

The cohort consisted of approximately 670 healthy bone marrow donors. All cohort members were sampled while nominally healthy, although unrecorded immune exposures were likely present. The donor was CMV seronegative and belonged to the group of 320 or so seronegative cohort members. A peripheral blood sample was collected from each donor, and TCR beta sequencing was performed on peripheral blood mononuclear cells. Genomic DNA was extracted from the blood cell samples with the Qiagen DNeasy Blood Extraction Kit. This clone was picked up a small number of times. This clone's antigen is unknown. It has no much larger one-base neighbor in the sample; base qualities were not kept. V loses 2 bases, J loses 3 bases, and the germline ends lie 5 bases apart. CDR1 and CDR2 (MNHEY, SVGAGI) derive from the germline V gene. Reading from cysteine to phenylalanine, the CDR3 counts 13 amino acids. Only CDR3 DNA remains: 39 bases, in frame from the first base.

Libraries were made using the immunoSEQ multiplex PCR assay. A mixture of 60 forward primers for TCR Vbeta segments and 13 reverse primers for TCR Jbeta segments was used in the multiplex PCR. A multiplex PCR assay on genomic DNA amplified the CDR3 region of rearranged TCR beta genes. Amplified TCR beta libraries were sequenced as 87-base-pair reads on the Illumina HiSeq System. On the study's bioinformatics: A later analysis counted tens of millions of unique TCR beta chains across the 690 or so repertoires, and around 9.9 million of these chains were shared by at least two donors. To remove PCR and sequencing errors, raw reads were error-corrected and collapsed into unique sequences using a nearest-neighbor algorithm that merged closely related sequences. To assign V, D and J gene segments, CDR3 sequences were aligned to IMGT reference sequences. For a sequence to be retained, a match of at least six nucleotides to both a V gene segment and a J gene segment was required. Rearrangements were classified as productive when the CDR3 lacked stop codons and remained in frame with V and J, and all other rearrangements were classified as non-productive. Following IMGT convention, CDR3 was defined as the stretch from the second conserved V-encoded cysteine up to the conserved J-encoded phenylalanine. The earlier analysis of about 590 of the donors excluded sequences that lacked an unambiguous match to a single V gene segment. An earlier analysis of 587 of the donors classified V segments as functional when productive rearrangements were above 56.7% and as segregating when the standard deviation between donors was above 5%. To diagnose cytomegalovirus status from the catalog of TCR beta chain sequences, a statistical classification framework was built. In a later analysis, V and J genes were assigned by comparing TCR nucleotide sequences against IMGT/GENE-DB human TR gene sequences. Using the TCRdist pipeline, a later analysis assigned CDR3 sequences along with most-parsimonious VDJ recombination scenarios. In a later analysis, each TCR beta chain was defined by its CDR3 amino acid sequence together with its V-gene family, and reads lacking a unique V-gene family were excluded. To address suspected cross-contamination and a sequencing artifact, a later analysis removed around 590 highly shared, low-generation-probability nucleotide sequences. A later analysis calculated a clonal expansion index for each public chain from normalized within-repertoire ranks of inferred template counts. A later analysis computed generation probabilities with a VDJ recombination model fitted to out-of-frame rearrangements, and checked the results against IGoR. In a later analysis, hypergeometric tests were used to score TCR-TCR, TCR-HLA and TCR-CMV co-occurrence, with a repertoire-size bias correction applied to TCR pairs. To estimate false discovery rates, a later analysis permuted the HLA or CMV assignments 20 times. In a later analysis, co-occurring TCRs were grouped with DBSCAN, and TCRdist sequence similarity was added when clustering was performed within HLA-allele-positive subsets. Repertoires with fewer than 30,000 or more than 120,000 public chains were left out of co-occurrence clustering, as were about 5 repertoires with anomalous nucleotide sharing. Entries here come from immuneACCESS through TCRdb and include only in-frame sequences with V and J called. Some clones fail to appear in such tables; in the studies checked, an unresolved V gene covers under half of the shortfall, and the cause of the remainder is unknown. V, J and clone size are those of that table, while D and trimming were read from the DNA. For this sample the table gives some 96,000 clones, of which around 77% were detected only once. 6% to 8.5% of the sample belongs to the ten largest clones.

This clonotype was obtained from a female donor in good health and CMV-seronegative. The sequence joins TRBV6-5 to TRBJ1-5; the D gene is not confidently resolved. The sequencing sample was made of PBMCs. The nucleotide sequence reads TGTGCCAGCAGTTACGGCTCCAATCAGCCCCAGCATTTT. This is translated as CASSYGSNQPQHF.